A single sample gave rise to the 17 T cell receptor beta chains below, sequenced in a study of cytomegalovirus exposure and HLA in healthy donors. PCR used 60 Vbeta primers and 13 Jbeta primers. The repertoire was sequenced with immunoSEQ multiplex PCR; TCRdb's copy has only in-frame clones and lacks some. In the table there are roughly 130,000 clones, approximately 81% of which are singletons. Sequenced material: PBMCs. The source is a young man in good health and CMV-seronegative.

The rearrangement links TRBV5-5 to TRBJ2-2; 11 nucleotides match TRBD2. From germline, CDR1 is SGHKS and CDR2 YYEKEE (reference sequence). The CDR3 length is 15 residues. The ends lost 3 bases at V and 6 bases at J; junction bases unmatched: 4. The CDR3, as DNA: TGTGCCAGCAGCTGGGGACTAGCGGTAGCCGGGGAGCTGTTTTTT. It translates to CASSWGLAVAGELFF.

The CDR3 bases are TGTGCCAGCAGCTTATATGCAGGGGAGTTCATGAACACTGAAGCTTTCTTT. Encoded protein: CASSLYAGEFMNTEAFF. The chain carries TRBV7-9 and TRBJ1-1; a weak D match, TRBD1 (6 bases). Germline assignment: CDR1 SEHNR and CDR2 FQNEAQ (reference sequence). The CDR3 has 17 amino acids. V was shortened by 2 bases and J by 0 bases, with 16 bases between the two germline ends.

In this sample, this clone turned up a few times. This chain links TRBV5-4 with TRBJ2-5; 10 bases align to TRBD1. Germline V gene sequence: CDR1 SGHNT, CDR2 YYREEE (reference sequence). Unmatched junction bases numbered 9, after V lost 2 bases and J lost 5 bases. There are 16 residues in the CDR3. The CDR3 here is CASSFLGGQGRETQYF. In nucleotides, the CDR3 is TGTGCCAGCAGCTTCCTCGGGGGACAGGGGCGGGAGACCCAGTACTTC.

The CDR3 is CASSMARSSGANVLTF. CDR3 coding DNA: TGTGCCAGTAGTATGGCACGAAGCTCTGGGGCCAACGTCCTGACTTTC. This chain connects TRBV19 to TRBJ2-6; D is uncertain. The CDR3 is 16 amino acids. The germline V gene encodes CDR1 LNHDA and CDR2 SQIVND (reference sequence). V gave up 3 bases and J gave up 0 bases, with 9 bases separating them.

This chain connects TRBV9 to TRBJ1-6; 12 nucleotides match TRBD1. Per germline, CDR1 SGDLS and CDR2 YYNGEE. The CDR3 totals 16 residues. Unmatched junction bases numbered 5, after V lost 4 bases and J lost 6 bases. The CDR3 sequence: CASSLGQGAINSPLHF. Here the CDR3 DNA reads TGTGCCAGCAGCCTGGGACAGGGGGCGATTAATTCACCCCTCCACTTT.

This clone was detected once. The genes are TRBV28 and TRBJ2-3, with 8 bases identical to TRBD2. J lost 10 bases, V lost 8 bases, and 8 bases had no gene match. This CDR3 spans 12 amino acids. Germline-derived CDR1 and CDR2 are MDHEN and SYDVKM. The CDR3 reads CASGTSRRSQYF. In DNA, the CDR3 is TGTGCCAGCGGGACTAGTCGTCGGTCGCAGTATTTT.

This chain connects TRBV18 to TRBJ1-4, with TRBD1 matching 9 bases. In germline, CDR1 is KGHSH, CDR2 LQKENI. Trimming took 3 bases from V and 4 from J; bases not matched to a gene: 3. The CDR3 is made up of 15 amino acids. CDR3 region: CASSPQTGGNEKLFF. Here the CDR3 DNA reads TGTGCCAGCTCACCCCAGACAGGGGGTAATGAAAAACTGTTTTTT.

This clone occurred once. V is TRBV18 and J is TRBJ2-1; D remains unclear. The CDR3 runs 16 residues. V gave up 6 bases and J gave up 0 bases, with 15 bases separating them. Germline V gene sequence: CDR1 KGHSH, CDR2 LQKENI. The DNA of the CDR3 is TGTGCCAGCTCTCCATTGACGGGTAACTCCTACAATGAGCAGTTCTTC. As protein: CASSPLTGNSYNEQFF.

This clone came up once. The chain has TRBV10-3 and TRBJ1-1, with a weak D call TRBD1 (6 bases). Per germline, CDR1 ENHRY and CDR2 SYGVKD. The CDR3 covers 13 residues. Trimming took off 6 bases at V and 1 base at J, with 9 bases between the two ends. The DNA of the CDR3 is TGTGCCATCAGACTGACAGGGAACACTGAAGCTTTCTTT. Protein sequence: CAIRLTGNTEAFF.

The CDR3 sequence: CASSQSLTGTDTQYF. The CDR3 bases are TGTGCCAGCAGCCAAAGTCTTACGGGCACAGATACGCAGTATTTT. The V gene is TRBV7-3, the J gene TRBJ2-3; D is undetermined. Per the germline V gene, CDR1 is SGHTA and CDR2 is FQGTGA. This CDR3 spans 15 amino acids. Trimming took 5 bases from V and 1 from J, leaving 13 bases between them.

The CDR3 reads CASSTQDRGGSYTF. The CDR3 coding sequence is TGTGCCAGCAGCACACAGGACAGGGGTGGGAGCTACACCTTC. The chain links TRBV7-9 to TRBJ1-2; 9 nucleotides agree with TRBD1. Germline CDR1 and CDR2: SEHNR and FQNEAQ (reference sequence). V gave up 5 bases and J gave up 9 bases; unmatched junction bases: 10. This CDR3 has 14 amino acids.

The V and J genes are TRBV27 and TRBJ1-6; D possibly corresponds to TRBD1 (6 bases). Germline CDR1 is MNHEY and CDR2 is SMNVEV (reference sequence). V lost 3 bases and J lost 13, with 31 bases in between. The CDR3 totals 19 residues. The CDR3 DNA reads as TGTGCCAGCAGTTTCCGGTGGGTCAGGGGAAAGGGATTCAGTTTTCCCCTCCACTTT. Protein product: CASSFRWVRGKGFSFPLHF.

The table lists this clone with a few counts. The genes are TRBV6-6 and TRBJ2-7; 8 bases match TRBD1. This CDR3 comprises 14 residues. The junction had 6 bases not matched to a gene; V was cut back by 2 bases and J by 6 bases. CDR1 is MNHNY, CDR2 SVGAGI, per germline (reference sequence). In nucleotides, the CDR3 is TGTGCCAGCAGTTACCAATCGGGACAGGCCGAGCAGTACGTC. This encodes CASSYQSGQAEQYV.

V and J are TRBV5-1 and TRBJ2-5; a weak D match, TRBD1 (6 bases). This CDR3 contains 14 residues. Germline CDR1 is SGHRS and CDR2 is YFSETQ. V lost 6 bases and J lost 2, with 14 bases in between. The CDR3 DNA follows: TGCGCCAGCACCGGGACACCAGCTCAAGAGACCCAGTACTTC. It is translated as CASTGTPAQETQYF.

This clone was counted a few times. This chain connects TRBV14 to TRBJ2-7; D unclear. Germline CDR1 reads SGHDN; CDR2 reads FVKESK. V was trimmed by 0 bases and J by 5 bases, leaving 5 bases between them. There are 12 residues in the CDR3. CDR3 in DNA: TGTGCCAGCAGCCAAGATGGGCACGAGCAGTACTTC. Its protein product is CASSQDGHEQYF.

The J gene is TRBJ2-3, the V gene TRBV28, with TRBD2 as a possible D gene (6 bases). The germline CDR1 and CDR2 sequences are MDHEN and SYDVKM. CDR3 length: 16 amino acids. V was clipped by 1 base and J by 2 bases, with 13 bases between them. This CDR3 reads CASSLSVADNTDTQYF. The CDR3 bases are TGTGCCAGCAGTTTATCGGTAGCGGATAACACAGATACGCAGTATTTT.

The chain uses TRBV14 and TRBJ2-1; 9 nucleotides match TRBD2. The CDR3 sequence is 15 residues long. The V gene end was trimmed by 6 bases and the J gene end by 4 bases; junction bases not matched to a gene: 7. Looked up from germline, CDR1 is SGHDN and CDR2 is FVKESK. The CDR3 coding sequence is TGTGCCAGCAGTACCGGGACTAGCATTTACAATGAGCAGTTCTTC. Its translation is CASSTGTSIYNEQFF.